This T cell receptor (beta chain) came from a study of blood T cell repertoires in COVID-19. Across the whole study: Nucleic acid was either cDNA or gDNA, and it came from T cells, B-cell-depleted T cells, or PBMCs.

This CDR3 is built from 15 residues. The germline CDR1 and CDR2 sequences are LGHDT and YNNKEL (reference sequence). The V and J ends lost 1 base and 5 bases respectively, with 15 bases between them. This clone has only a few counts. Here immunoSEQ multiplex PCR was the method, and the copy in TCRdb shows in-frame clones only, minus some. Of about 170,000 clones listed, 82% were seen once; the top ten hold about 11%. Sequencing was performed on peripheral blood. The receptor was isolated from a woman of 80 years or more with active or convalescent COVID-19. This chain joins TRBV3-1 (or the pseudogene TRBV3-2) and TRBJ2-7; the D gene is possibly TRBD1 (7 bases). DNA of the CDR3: TGTGCCAGCAGCCAAGTAGCAGGGGGGTCCCACGAGCAGTACTTC. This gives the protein CASSQVAGGSHEQYF.